A selection of T cell receptor beta chains follows, all from one sample in a study of T cell responses to AZD1222 COVID-19 vaccine. Produced via immunoSEQ multiplex PCR; TCRdb's table is partial and in-frame only. The profile shows some 190,000 clones, approximately 91% of them singletons. Sequenced here: peripheral blood, sampled 28 days after the second AZD1222 dose. The receptors stem from an adult who received the AZD1222 COVID-19 vaccine. Both conserved end residues are part of each CDR3. The D gene is left open where the match is weak. Rows give clone size only sometimes, using once, few, many, or a class for an expanded clone.

abundance,j_gene,v_gene,d_gene,CDR3nt,CDR3aa
.,TRBJ2-2,TRBV19,TRBD2,TGTGCCAGTAGTATAGGGACTAGCGGGAGTAAAGAGCTGTTTTTT,CASSIGTSGSKELFF
.,TRBJ1-5,TRBV30,.,TGTGCCTGGGGCCTCAACGGCAGGACATCCCCCCAGCATTTT,CAWGLNGRTSPQHF
.,TRBJ1-5,TRBV6-2/TRBV6-3,.,TGTGCCAGCAGTCACGGGGACGGAGTGCATTTT,CASSHGDGVHF
.,TRBJ2-7,TRBV30,.,TGTGCCTGGAGCTTTAGTCGGCAGTTGTACGAGCAGTACTTC,CAWSFSRQLYEQYF
once,TRBJ1-5,TRBV2,TRBD1,TGTGCCAGCAATCCCGGGACAGGGTCGCGGGGGGATCAGCCCCAGCATTTT,CASNPGTGSRGDQPQHF
.,TRBJ1-2,TRBV6-5,TRBD1,TGTGCCAGCAGTTCGGGACAGGGGGTTCACTATGGCTACACCTTC,CASSSGQGVHYGYTF
.,TRBJ2-7,TRBV10-1,TRBD1,TGCGCCAGCAGCGCCGGGACAGCCTCCCGCGAGCAGTACTTC,CASSAGTASREQYF
.,TRBJ2-7,TRBV28,.,TGTGCCAGCAGTTCAGGGTGGGGGGCCGGTTACGAGCAGTACTTC,CASSSGWGAGYEQYF
.,TRBJ2-1,TRBV7-8,.,TGTGCCAGCAGCATGGGACGGAGGATGATCAATGAGCAGTTCTTC,CASSMGRRMINEQFF
.,TRBJ2-2,TRBV10-3,.,TGTGCCATCACGGAAGGAAGAGCGAACACCGGGGAGCTGTTTTTT,CAITEGRANTGELFF
.,TRBJ2-7,TRBV5-1,.,TGCGCCAGCAGCGCACAGGGACCCGGACCCTACGAGCAGTACTTC,CASSAQGPGPYEQYF
.,TRBJ2-5,TRBV6-2/TRBV6-3,.,TGTGCCAGCAGCCATCAGGGTGCCCAAGAGACCCAGTACTTC,CASSHQGAQETQYF
.,TRBJ1-1,TRBV18,TRBD1,TGTGCCAGCTCACCAGGGACAGGGAACACTGAAGCTTTCTTT,CASSPGTGNTEAFF
.,TRBJ2-5,TRBV28,TRBD1,TGTGCCAGCCTGGAGGACAGGGCTTCTCAAGAGACCCAGTACTTC,CASLEDRASQETQYF
.,TRBJ2-7,TRBV28,TRBD2,TGTGCCAGCAGTTTACCCCTCCCCGGGACTAGGAACTACGAGCAGTACTTC,CASSLPLPGTRNYEQYF
.,TRBJ1-2,TRBV5-4,.,TGTGCCAGCAGCTTGGAAGGGTATGGCTACACCTTC,CASSLEGYGYTF
.,TRBJ1-1,TRBV5-1,.,TGCGCCAGCAGCTTGGAAGGTGCGGGGATGGGCACTGAAGCTTTCTTT,CASSLEGAGMGTEAFF
once,TRBJ1-5,TRBV3-1/TRBV3-2,.,TGTGCCAGCAGCCACGCAGGGTTCGGCAATCAGCCCCAGCATTTT,CASSHAGFGNQPQHF
once,TRBJ2-3,TRBV27,TRBD1,TGTGCCAGCAGTACTCCGGGACAGAGCACAGATACGCAGTATTTT,CASSTPGQSTDTQYF
.,TRBJ1-6,TRBV6-5,TRBD1,TGTGCCAGCAGTAAACAAGGGACAGGGGATTCACCCCTCCACTTT,CASSKQGTGDSPLHF
.,TRBJ2-2,TRBV10-1,.,TGCGCCAGCAGGCCCGGGACGAGCAACACCGGGGAGCTGTTTTTT,CASRPGTSNTGELFF
once,TRBJ1-1,TRBV6-5,.,TGTGCCAGCAGTACTAATGACAAGAACACTGAAGCTTTCTTT,CASSTNDKNTEAFF
.,TRBJ1-5,TRBV6-2/TRBV6-3,.,TGTGCCAGCAGTTCCGACAGAGATAATCAGCCCCAGCATTTT,CASSSDRDNQPQHF
.,TRBJ2-7,TRBV18,.,TGTGCCAGCTCACCGCAATCCTACGAGCAGTACTTC,CASSPQSYEQYF
.,TRBJ1-5,TRBV6-2/TRBV6-3,.,TGTGCCAGTAGCCCTGGCTCTTCCGGGTTTAGTTATCAGCCCCAGCATTTT,CASSPGSSGFSYQPQHF
.,TRBJ2-5,TRBV7-9,.,TGTGCCAGCAGCCCCCCTGGGTTGGGAGAGACCCAGTACTTC,CASSPPGLGETQYF
.,TRBJ2-2,TRBV7-6,.,TGTGCCAGCAGCTTCGGGCCCACCGGGGAGCTGTTTTTT,CASSFGPTGELFF
.,TRBJ1-5,TRBV18,.,TGTGCCAGCTCGGGGCGGGCTCAGCCCCAGCATTTT,CASSGRAQPQHF